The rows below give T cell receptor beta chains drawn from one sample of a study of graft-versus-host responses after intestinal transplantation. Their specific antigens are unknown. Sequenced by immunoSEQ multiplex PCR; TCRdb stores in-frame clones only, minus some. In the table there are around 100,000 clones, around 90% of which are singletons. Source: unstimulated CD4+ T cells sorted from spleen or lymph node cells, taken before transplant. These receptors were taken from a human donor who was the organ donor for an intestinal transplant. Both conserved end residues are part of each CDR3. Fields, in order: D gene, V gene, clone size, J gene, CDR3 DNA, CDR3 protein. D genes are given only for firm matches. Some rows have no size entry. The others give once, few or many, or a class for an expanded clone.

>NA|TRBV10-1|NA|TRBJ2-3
TGCGCCAGGATAGCAGATACGCAGTATTTT
CARIADTQYF
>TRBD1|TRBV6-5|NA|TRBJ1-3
TGTGCCAGCAGACGGGGACAGGGAAGGGGAAACACCATATATTTT
CASRRGQGRGNTIYF
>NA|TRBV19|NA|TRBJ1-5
TGTGCCAGTAGTATTATAGATGGGAATCAGCCCCAGCATTTT
CASSIIDGNQPQHF
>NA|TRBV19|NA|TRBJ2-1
TGTGCCAGTAGTATTACAGGGAGCGATGAGCAGTTCTTC
CASSITGSDEQFF
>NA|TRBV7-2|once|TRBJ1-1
TGTGCCAGCAGCTTTCTCCAGTACACTGAAGCTTTCTTT
CASSFLQYTEAFF
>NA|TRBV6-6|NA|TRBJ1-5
TGTGCCAGCAGTTACTCAGGGCACAATCAGCCCCAGCATTTT
CASSYSGHNQPQHF
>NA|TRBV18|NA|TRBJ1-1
TGTGCCAGCTCACCGGGCCGGGGGCGCCAGACTGAAGCTTTCTTT
CASSPGRGRQTEAFF
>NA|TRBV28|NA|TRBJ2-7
TGTGCCAGCGTGCCCACAGGGTACTACGAGCAGTACTTC
CASVPTGYYEQYF
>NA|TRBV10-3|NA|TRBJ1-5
TGTGCCATTAGCGCGAGCAATCAGCCCCAGCATTTT
CAISASNQPQHF
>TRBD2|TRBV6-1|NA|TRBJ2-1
TGTGCCAGCAGTGAGGTTGGGGGGGTGAGATGGCAGTTCTTC
CASSEVGGVRWQFF
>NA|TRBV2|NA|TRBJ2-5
TGTGCCATCCTAGACAGGCTGGATCCCCAGACGTTGGAGACCCAGTACTTC
CAILDRLDPQTLETQYF
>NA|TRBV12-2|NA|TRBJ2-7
TGTGCAAGTCGCCCCCTTTTATCGTTAGTCCACGAGCAGTACTTC
CASRPLLSLVHEQYF
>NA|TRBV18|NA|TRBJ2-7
TGTGCCAGCTCACCGAAGGGGTGGTCCTACGAGCAGTACTTC
CASSPKGWSYEQYF
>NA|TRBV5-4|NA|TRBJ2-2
TGTGCCAGCAGCCCGACTATGAACACCGGGGAGCTGTTTTTT
CASSPTMNTGELFF
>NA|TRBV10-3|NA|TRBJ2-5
TGTGCCATCAGTGAGGGCCAAGAGACCCAGTACTTC
CAISEGQETQYF
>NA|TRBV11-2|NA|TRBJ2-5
TGTGCCAGCAGCTTAGCGGGAGTTGGGGAGACCCAGTACTTC
CASSLAGVGETQYF
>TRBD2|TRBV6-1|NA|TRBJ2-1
TGTGCCAGCAAGCCACTAGCGGCCGCTAACAATGAGCAGTTCTTC
CASKPLAAANNEQFF
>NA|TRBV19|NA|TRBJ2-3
TGTGCCAGTAGTACGGGGGACCGCCCCGCGCAGTATTTT
CASSTGDRPAQYF
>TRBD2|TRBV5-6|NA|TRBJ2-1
TGTGCCAGCAGCTCAACCGGGACTAGCGGGACGCACAATGAGCAGTTCTTC
CASSSTGTSGTHNEQFF
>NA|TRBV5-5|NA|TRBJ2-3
TGTGCCAGCAGCTTGACATATCTACGGGACTTAAGCACAGATACGCAGTATTTT
CASSLTYLRDLSTDTQYF
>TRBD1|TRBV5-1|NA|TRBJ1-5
TGCGCCAGCAGCTTGGCGGGACAGCCAAATCAGCCCCAGCATTTT
CASSLAGQPNQPQHF
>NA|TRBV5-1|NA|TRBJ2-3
TGCGCCAGCAGCCAGAGAGGGGGAACTAGCACAGATACGCAGTATTTT
CASSQRGGTSTDTQYF
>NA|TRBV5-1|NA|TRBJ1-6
TGCGCCAGCAGCTTCACGGGACAAGGGCTCCTCGGTAATTCACCCCTCCACTTT
CASSFTGQGLLGNSPLHF
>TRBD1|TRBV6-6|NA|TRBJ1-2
TGTGCCAGCAGCAACAGGGGGCTCTATGGCTACACCTTC
CASSNRGLYGYTF
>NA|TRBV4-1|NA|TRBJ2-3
TGCGCCAGCAGCCAAGAATGGTCGGGGCCAAAAACAGATACGCAGTATTTT
CASSQEWSGPKTDTQYF
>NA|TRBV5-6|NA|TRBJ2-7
TGTGCCAGCAGCTTGGTAGGGCCTTCGGGCTATCCCTCCTACGAGCAGTACTTC
CASSLVGPSGYPSYEQYF
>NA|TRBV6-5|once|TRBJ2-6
TGTGCCAGCAGTTTCCGACGCTCTGGGGCCAACGTCCTGACTTTC
CASSFRRSGANVLTF
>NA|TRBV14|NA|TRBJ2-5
TGTGCCAGCAGCCAAGTTTATCAGTCGTCGGGGATTAAAGAGACCCAGTACTTC
CASSQVYQSSGIKETQYF
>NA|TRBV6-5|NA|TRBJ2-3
TGTGCCAGCATGGTGGTATATAGCACAGATACGCAGTATTTT
CASMVVYSTDTQYF
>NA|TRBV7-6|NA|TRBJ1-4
TGTGCCAGCAGCTTAGCAGGGGGACAACAAGAAAAACTGTTTTTT
CASSLAGGQQEKLFF
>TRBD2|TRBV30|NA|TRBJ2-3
TGTGCCTTGAGTCGGGAGGGTAGAGATACGCAGTATTTT
CALSREGRDTQYF
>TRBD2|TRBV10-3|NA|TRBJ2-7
TGTGCCATCAGTAAGAATACGGGACTAGCGGGAGGCCCCGAGCAGTACTTC
CAISKNTGLAGGPEQYF
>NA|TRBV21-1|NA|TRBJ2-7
TGTGCCAGCTGCTACGAGCAGTGCTTC
CASCYEQCF
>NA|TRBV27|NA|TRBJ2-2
TGTGCCAGCAGTCTCCGCCGACACACCGGGGAGCTGTTTTTT
CASSLRRHTGELFF
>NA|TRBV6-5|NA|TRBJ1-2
TGTGCCAGCAGTCTCCAAGATCGCTATGGCTACACCTTC
CASSLQDRYGYTF
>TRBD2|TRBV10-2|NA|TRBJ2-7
TGCGCCAGCAGTGAGGTAGCGGGATCCAACGAGCAGTACTTC
CASSEVAGSNEQYF
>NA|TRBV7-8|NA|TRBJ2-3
TGTGCCAGCAGCTTAAGGGGACCAGATACGCAGTATTTT
CASSLRGPDTQYF
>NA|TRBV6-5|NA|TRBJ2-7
TGTGCCAGCGGCCGGGGGAACGGCTACGAGCAGTACTTC
CASGRGNGYEQYF
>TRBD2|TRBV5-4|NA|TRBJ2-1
TGTGCCAGCAGCTCCCAAGCGGGAGCGGGCAATGAGCAGTTCTTC
CASSSQAGAGNEQFF
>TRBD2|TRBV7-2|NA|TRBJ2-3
TGTGCCAGCAGCTTGGCTAGCGGGAGGGCCACAGATACGCAGTATTTT
CASSLASGRATDTQYF
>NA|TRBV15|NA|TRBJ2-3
TGTGCCACCAGCAGAACTGTACCCAGCACAGATACGCAGTATTTT
CATSRTVPSTDTQYF
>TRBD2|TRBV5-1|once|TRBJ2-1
TGCGCCAGCAGCTCACTAGCGGGGGCTTACAATGAGCAGTTCTTC
CASSSLAGAYNEQFF
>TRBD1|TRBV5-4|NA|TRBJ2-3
TGTGCCAGCAGCTTGCCGTGGACAGGGGCAGATACGCAGTATTTT
CASSLPWTGADTQYF
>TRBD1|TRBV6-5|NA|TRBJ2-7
TGTGCCAGCACCAGCGACAGGGGGCCTTACGAGCAGTACTTC
CASTSDRGPYEQYF